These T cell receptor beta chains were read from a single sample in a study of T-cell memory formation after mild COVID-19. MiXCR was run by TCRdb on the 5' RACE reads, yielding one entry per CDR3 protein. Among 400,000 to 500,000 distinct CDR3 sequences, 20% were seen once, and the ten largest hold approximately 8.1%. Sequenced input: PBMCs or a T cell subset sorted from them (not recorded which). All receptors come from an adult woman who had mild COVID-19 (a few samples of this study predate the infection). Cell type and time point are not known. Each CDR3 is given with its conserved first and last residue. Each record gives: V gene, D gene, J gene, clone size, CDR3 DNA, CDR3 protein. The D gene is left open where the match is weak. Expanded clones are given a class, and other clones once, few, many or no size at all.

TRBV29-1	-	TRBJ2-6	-	TGCAGCGTTGGAATAAGGAGCTCTGGGGCCAACGTCCTGACTTTC	CSVGIRSSGANVLTF
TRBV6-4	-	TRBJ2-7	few	TGTGCCAGGAATGAGACAGGGAGGTACGAGCAGTACTTC	CARNETGRYEQYF
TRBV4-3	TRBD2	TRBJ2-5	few	TGCGCCAGCAGCCAAGATACTGCTAGCGGAGCGGGCGAGACCCAGTACTTC	CASSQDTASGAGETQYF
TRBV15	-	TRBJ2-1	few	TGTGCCACCAGCAACCTACGGGGCTCCTACAATGAGCAGTTCTTC	CATSNLRGSYNEQFF
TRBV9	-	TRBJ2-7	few	TGTGCCAGCAGCGCGTCAACAGACCTAGAGAAGCAGTACTTC	CASSASTDLEKQYF
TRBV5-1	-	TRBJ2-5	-	TGCGCCAGCAGCCCCTACGGGCAGCCACAAGAGACCCAGTACTTC	CASSPYGQPQETQYF
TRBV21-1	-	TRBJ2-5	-	TGTGCCAGCAGCAAACAGGGGGACCAAGAGACCCAGTACTTC	CASSKQGDQETQYF
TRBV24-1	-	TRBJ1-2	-	TGTGCCACCAGTGATTGGGGGGAAGGCTACACCTTC	CATSDWGEGYTF
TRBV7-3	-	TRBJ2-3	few	TGTGCCAGCAGCTTAGCTTGGAGCCCTAGCACAGATACGCAGTATTTT	CASSLAWSPSTDTQYF
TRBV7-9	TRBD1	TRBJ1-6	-	TGTGCCAGCAGCTCGCAGGGACAGACCCCCACTTATAATTCACCCCTCCACTTT	CASSSQGQTPTYNSPLHF
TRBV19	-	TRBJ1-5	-	TGTGCCAGTAGGTCGGGGGCCGGGGGACAGCCCCAGCATTTT	CASRSGAGGQPQHF
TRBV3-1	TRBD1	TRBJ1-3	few	TGTGCCAGCAGCCAGTTCGCAGGGGGCGTCTTAGGAAACACCATATATTTT	CASSQFAGGVLGNTIYF
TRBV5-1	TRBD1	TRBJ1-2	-	TGCGCCAGCAGCTTAGAGGGACAGGCTTATGGCTACACCTTC	CASSLEGQAYGYTF
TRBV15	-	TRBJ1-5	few	TGTGCCACCAGCAGAGGCGGAAACCAGCCCCAGCATTTT	CATSRGGNQPQHF
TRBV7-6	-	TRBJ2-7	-	TGTGCCAGCAGCTTAATAGCCCACGAAGCCTACGAGCAGTACTTC	CASSLIAHEAYEQYF
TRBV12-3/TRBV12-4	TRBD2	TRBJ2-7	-	TGTGCCAGCAGCCTCCGGGAGGGACTAGCAGCCTACGAGCAGTACTTC	CASSLREGLAAYEQYF
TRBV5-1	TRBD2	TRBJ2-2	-	TGCGCCAGCAGCCCAATAGCGGGGCCCACCGGGGAGCTGTTTTTT	CASSPIAGPTGELFF
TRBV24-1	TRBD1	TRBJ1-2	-	TGTGCCACCAGTGAAGCGGGACAGGGAAGGAGCACCTTC	CATSEAGQGRSTF
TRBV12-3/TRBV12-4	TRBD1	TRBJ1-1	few	TGTGCCAGCAGTGCATCAGGGACAGGATCGGCTTTCTTT	CASSASGTGSAFF
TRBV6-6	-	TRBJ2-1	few	TGTGCCAGCAGTCCCCGGGACGGCTTAGGAGTGCAGTTCTTC	CASSPRDGLGVQFF
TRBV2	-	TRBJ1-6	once	TGTGCCAGCACCCAGGCGGACGGGGATTCACCCCTCCACTTT	CASTQADGDSPLHF
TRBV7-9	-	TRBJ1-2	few	TGTGCCAGCAGCTTCGGCCAGGGTCATGGCTACACCTTC	CASSFGQGHGYTF
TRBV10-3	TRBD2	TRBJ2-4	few	TGTGCCATCAGCGGAACGGGGGGTAAAAACATTCAGTACTTC	CAISGTGGKNIQYF
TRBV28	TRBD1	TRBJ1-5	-	TGTGCCAGCAGTTTGTTGGTCGGGCCAGGGGGCGGACATAGCAATCAGCCCCAGCATTTT	CASSLLVGPGGGHSNQPQHF
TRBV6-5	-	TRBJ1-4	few	TGTGCCAGCAGTTATACGGGGGTCTTTAATGAAAAACTGTTTTTT	CASSYTGVFNEKLFF
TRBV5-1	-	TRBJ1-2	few	TGCGCCAGCAGCTTGAAGCCCCAGGCGGGGATTTATGGCTACACCTTC	CASSLKPQAGIYGYTF
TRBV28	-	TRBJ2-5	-	TGTGCCAGCAGTTCCCGGGACGGCAGCCAAGAGACCCAGTACTTC	CASSSRDGSQETQYF
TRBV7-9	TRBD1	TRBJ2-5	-	TGTGCCAGCAGCTCATCCACAGGGGGCGCGGAGACCCAGTACTTC	CASSSSTGGAETQYF
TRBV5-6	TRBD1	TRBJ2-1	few	TGTGCCAGCAGCTGGGAGGACAGGGGGTACAATGAGCAGTTCTTC	CASSWEDRGYNEQFF
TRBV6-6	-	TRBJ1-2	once	TGTGCCAGCAGTTATGACCCCGTCAACTGGGGCTACACCTTC	CASSYDPVNWGYTF
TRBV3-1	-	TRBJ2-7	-	TGTGCCAGCAGCCAGAGACGGGGGGCGAGGAACTACGAGCAGTACTTC	CASSQRRGARNYEQYF
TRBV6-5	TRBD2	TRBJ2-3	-	TGTGCCAGCAGCCGCACTAGCGGGAGGTCTAGCACAGATACGCAGTATTTT	CASSRTSGRSSTDTQYF
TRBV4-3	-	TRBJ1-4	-	TGCGCCAGCAGCCAGGCTCTGGGAGAAAAACTGTTTTTT	CASSQALGEKLFF